This TCR beta chain was captured in a study of radiation and T cells in renal cell carcinoma. The time point is: blood 4 weeks post-SBRT, at nephrectomy. Treatment of the sample: 15 Gy SBRT to primary tumor, nephrectomy 4 weeks later. Nephrectomy followed 15 Gy stereotactic body radiation by 4 weeks. After SBRT, blood was collected at 2 and 4 weeks, plus baseline. About this clone itself: As yet, its antigen is unknown.

The germline V gene has CDR1 MNHEY and CDR2 SMNVEV (reference sequence). This CDR3 contains 14 residues. With 6 bases removed from V and 4 bases from J, the gap between germline ends came to 13 bases. TCRdb keeps only in-frame clones here, not all; method: immunoSEQ multiplex PCR. This table has 130,000 to 150,000 clones, approximately 86% appearing once. General observations from the study: In blood, top tumor clones expanded by 2 weeks, shrinking by 4.

The receptor comes from a woman in her forties or fifties with renal cell carcinoma. The sample in question was blood, obtained from a patient whose treatment included radiotherapy and nephrectomy. The chain employs TRBV27 and TRBJ2-1, with D uncertain. DNA for the CDR3: TGTGCCAGCAGAGTGTCAGGTCCTTACAATGAGCAGTTCTTC. Its protein is CASRVSGPYNEQFF.